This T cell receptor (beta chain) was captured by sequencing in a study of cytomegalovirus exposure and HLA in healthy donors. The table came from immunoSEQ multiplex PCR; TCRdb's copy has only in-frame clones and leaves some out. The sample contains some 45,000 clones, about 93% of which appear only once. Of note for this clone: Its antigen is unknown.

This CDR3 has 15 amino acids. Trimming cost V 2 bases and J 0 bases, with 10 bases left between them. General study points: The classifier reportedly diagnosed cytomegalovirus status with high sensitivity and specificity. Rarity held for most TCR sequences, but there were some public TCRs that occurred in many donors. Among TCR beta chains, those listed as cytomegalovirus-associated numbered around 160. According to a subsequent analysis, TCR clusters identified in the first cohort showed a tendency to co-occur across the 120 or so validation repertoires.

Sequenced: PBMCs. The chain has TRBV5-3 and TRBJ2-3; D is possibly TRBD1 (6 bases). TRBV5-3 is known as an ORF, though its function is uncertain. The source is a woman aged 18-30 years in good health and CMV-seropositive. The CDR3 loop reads CARSFGTPSTDTQYF. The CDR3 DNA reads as TGTGCCAGAAGCTTTGGGACACCTAGCACAGATACGCAGTATTTT.